The clone carrying this TCR beta chain came up once. Its target is not known. At one boundary the junction diverges from the germline segment, which might be a read error. The same CDR3 also results from other DNA sequences found in this sample. This sample is part of a study of cytomegalovirus exposure and HLA in healthy donors. General study points: A later analysis linked more than 15,000 TCR beta sequences to HLA alleles at 0.05 false discovery rate. A later analysis found TCR association rates differed by HLA locus, highest for DRB1 and lowest for HLA-C. Later on, a genetic analysis was performed. It linked a missense variant in DCLRE1C with V- and J-gene trimming of TCR beta.

Germline V gene data show CDR1 as SGHNT and CDR2 as YENEEA. The CDR3 has 14 residues. The study ran its PCR with 60 Vbeta and 13 Jbeta primers. The table came from immunoSEQ multiplex PCR; TCRdb's copy has only in-frame clones and leaves some out. The repertoire has 80,000 to 95,000 clones, about 69% of them found once; the top ten carry roughly 15%. The sequenced sample consisted of PBMCs. The chain has TRBV11-3 and TRBJ1-1; no clear D gene. This receptor was taken from a woman in her late teens or twenties in good health and CMV-seropositive. CDR3 coding DNA: TGTGCCAGCAGCTTAGCGGGCGGGTACACTGAAGCCTTCTTT. Amino acid sequence: CASSLAGGYTEAFF.